This T cell receptor (beta chain) appears in the sequencing data of a study of T cell responses to AZD1222 COVID-19 vaccine. The assay was immunoSEQ multiplex PCR, and TCRdb's table has in-frame clones only and misses some. This table holds 80,000 or so clones, 87% found once. In its sample, this clone was seen once. The ends were cut back, 2 bases at V and 10 bases at J, with 14 bases in the middle. The CDR3 has 12 residues. CDR1 is GTSNPN, CDR2 SVGIG, per germline (reference sequence). The sample consisted of peripheral blood, taken on day 0 of AZD1222 vaccination. The TCR comes from an adult in good health. The genes are TRBV30 and TRBJ1-2, with D tentatively TRBD1 (5 bases). CDR3 in amino acids: CAWSLAGLIYTF. CDR3 bases: TGTGCCTGGAGTTTGGCAGGGCTAATCTACACCTTC. Supplemented by reference TRBV30 and TRBJ1-2, the full variable domain reads SQTIHQWPATLVQPVGSPLSLECTVEGTSNPNLYWYRQAAGRGLQLLFYSVGIGQISSEVPQNLSASRPQDRQFILSSKKLLLSDSGFYLCAWSLAGLIYTFGSGTRLTVV.